The clone carrying this T cell receptor beta chain is classed as medium-sized. Its specificity is not known. These data originate in a study of spatial heterogeneity in lung cancer. The wider study: For the average unique TCR and UMI combination, more than 9.5 occurrences appeared in raw reads. Study-level points and caveats: Counts that tracked tumor mutation counts were those of expanded intratumoral alpha and beta TCRs.

Time point reported: sample taken at primary tumor resection. Whole RNA came from tumor, nontumor lung or frozen PBMC and was sequenced without being sorted. TCRdb independently ran MiXCR on the 5' RACE reads; one entry per CDR3 protein. This sample carries 1,500 to 2,000 distinct CDR3 sequences, 5.2% of them seen once, and the ten largest clones take roughly 8.9%. Per the germline V gene, CDR1 is SQVTM and CDR2 is ANQGSEA. Trimming took 4 bases from V and 3 from J, leaving 13 bases between them. The CDR3 runs to 13 residues. This receptor was obtained from a male donor with early-stage non-small cell lung cancer. Source: lung tumor tissue, taken at surgery. This chain joins TRBV29-1 and TRBJ2-7; possibly TRBD2 for D (5 bases). CDR3 bases: TGCAGCGTTGCCCCCTCCGGGAACTACGAGCAGTACTTC. Its translation: CSVAPSGNYEQYF.